The next 14 T cell receptor beta chains were all read from a single sample in a study of blood T cell repertoires in COVID-19. Generated by immunoSEQ multiplex PCR, the TCRdb table keeps only in-frame clones and is missing some. The sample lists 140,000 to 150,000 clones, over 75% seen once, with around 1.9% in the top ten. Sequencing used peripheral blood. Receptors were obtained from a man between 65 and 85 years old with acute or convalescent COVID-19.

J is TRBJ2-5 and V is TRBV7-8; no definite D call. The CDR3 is made up of 14 amino acids. Trimming cost V 2 bases and J 7 bases, with 14 bases left between them. Per germline, CDR1 SGHVS and CDR2 FQNEAQ. The CDR3 loop is CASSLLLGVGTQYF. CDR3 nucleotides: TGTGCCAGCAGCTTACTACTGGGCGTTGGGACCCAGTACTTC.

The CDR3 coding sequence is TGTGCCAGCGCTGGACAGTCCACAGATACGCAGTATTTT. Translated: CASAGQSTDTQYF. The V and J genes are TRBV18 and TRBJ2-3; tentatively, D is TRBD1 (6 bases). This CDR3 has 13 amino acids. Trimming took off 8 bases at V and 2 bases at J, with 11 bases between the two ends. Germline V gene sequence: CDR1 KGHSH, CDR2 LQKENI.

The V and J genes are TRBV7-2 and TRBJ2-1; 8 bases map to TRBD2. The CDR3 length is 14 residues. The germline CDR1 and CDR2 sequences are SGHTA and FQGNSA. With V trimmed by 5 bases and J by 8 bases, 8 bases remained unmatched. CDR3 residues: CASSPSSGSHEQFF. CDR3 nucleotides: TGTGCCAGCAGCCCCTCCAGCGGGAGTCATGAGCAGTTCTTC.

This sequence joins TRBV7-2 and TRBJ2-2; 8 bases are a match to TRBD2. CDR1 and CDR2 (germline): SGHTA, FQGNSA. The CDR3 consists of 16 residues. The V gene end was trimmed by 0 bases and the J gene end by 0 bases; junction bases not matched to a gene: 0. The CDR3 bases are TGTGCCAGCAGCTTAGCTAGCGGGACGAACACCGGGGAGCTGTTTTTT. This sequence encodes CASSLASGTNTGELFF.

The rearrangement links TRBV7-6 to TRBJ1-1; 12 bases are a match to TRBD1. The CDR3 totals 18 residues. Losses at the gene ends were 7 bases for V and 7 bases for J; bases not matched to a gene: 19. The germline gives CDR1 SGHVS, CDR2 FNYEAQ. CDR3: CASNPLTGTGGKKGEAFF. The CDR3 region has the DNA TGTGCCAGCAACCCTTTAACCGGGACAGGGGGCAAGAAGGGTGAAGCTTTCTTT.

The V gene is TRBV5-1, the J gene TRBJ1-4; D might be TRBD1 (5 bases). This CDR3 contains 15 residues. The V and J ends lost 1 base and 2 bases respectively, with 9 bases between them. Looked up from germline, CDR1 is SGHRS and CDR2 is YFSETQ. The CDR3 spells CASSLSGRTNEKLFF. The CDR3 region has the DNA TGCGCCAGCAGCTTGTCAGGGCGGACTAATGAAAAACTGTTTTTT. The complete variable domain, with remaining parts taken from reference TRBV5-1 and TRBJ1-4, reads KAGVTQTPRYLIKTRGQQVTLSCSPISGHRSVSWYQQTPGQGLQFLFEYFSETQRNKGNFPGRFSGRQFSNSRSEMNVSTLELGDSALYLCASSLSGRTNEKLFFGSGTQLSVL.

The CDR3 coding sequence is TGTGCCAGTAGTTCATTCCGGACAGGCCTTATAGGCGCACCCCTCCACTTT. Translated: CASSSFRTGLIGAPLHF. V and J are TRBV19 and TRBJ1-6; 7 nucleotides line up with TRBD1. Germline CDR1 and CDR2: LNHDA and SQIVND (reference sequence). Losses at the gene ends were 5 bases for V and 11 bases for J; bases not matched to a gene: 18. The CDR3 has 17 amino acids.

This chain joins TRBV4-1 and TRBJ2-7; 9 positions agree with TRBD2. The CDR3 totals 14 residues. V lost 0 bases, J lost 10 bases, and 7 bases stayed unmatched. From germline, CDR1 is MGHRA and CDR2 YSYEKL. The CDR3 nucleotides read TGCGCCAGCAGCCAAGATGGGACTAGCAGCATCCAGTACTTC. It specifies CASSQDGTSSIQYF.

The chain couples TRBV7-9 to TRBJ2-1, with D maybe TRBD2 (5 bases). Germline CDR1 reads SEHNR; CDR2 reads FQNEAQ (reference sequence). CDR3 size: 14 residues. V lost 5 bases and J 1 base, leaving 9 bases between the germline ends. As DNA, the CDR3 is TGTGCCAGCAGCGAGGGAGTTTCCTACAATGAGCAGTTCTTC. Its protein product is CASSEGVSYNEQFF.

The chain carries TRBV9 and TRBJ2-2, with 11 bases lining up with TRBD2. Trimming cost V 0 bases and J 1 base; bases outside gene matches: 8. Germline V gives CDR1 SGDLS, CDR2 YYNGEE. CDR3 size: 19 residues. The CDR3: CASSVEASGRRVNTGELFF. DNA for the CDR3: TGTGCCAGCAGCGTAGAGGCTAGCGGGAGGCGGGTGAACACCGGGGAGCTGTTTTTT.

The chain combines TRBV19 with TRBJ2-3, with TRBD2 matching over 10 bases. CDR1 is LNHDA and CDR2 is SQIVND in the germline V gene (reference sequence). V was clipped by 5 bases and J by 4 bases; unmatched bases: 9. This CDR3 has 16 amino acids. The CDR3 DNA follows: TGTGCCAGTAGTCTCAGGAGCGGGGGGGCCCCAGATACGCAGTATTTT. This sequence encodes CASSLRSGGAPDTQYF.

The CDR3, as DNA: TGTGCCAGCAGCAGAGGACAGGGTGACGGCTACACCTTC. It specifies CASSRGQGDGYTF. The gene calls are TRBV9 and TRBJ1-2; 8 bases match TRBD1. The CDR3 contains 13 residues. CDR1 and CDR2 from the germline V gene are SGDLS and YYNGEE. J lost 8 bases, V lost 4 bases, and 7 bases had no gene match. Full variable domain (remainder filled in from reference TRBV9 and TRBJ1-2): DSGVTQTPKHLITATGQRVTLRCSPRSGDLSVYWYQQSLDQGLQFLIQYYNGEERAKGNILERFSAQQFPDLHSELNLSSLELGDSALYFCASSRGQGDGYTFGSGTRLTVV.

The rearrangement joins TRBV19 to TRBJ1-4, with D unresolved. The CDR3 runs to 11 residues. V lost 4 bases and J 10 bases, leaving 7 bases between the germline ends. Looked up from germline, CDR1 is LNHDA and CDR2 is SQIVND (reference sequence). CDR3 coding DNA: TGTGCCAGTAGTAATCCGGGAAAACTGTTTTTT. This encodes CASSNPGKLFF.

The V call is TRBV6-5, the J call TRBJ1-1, with D possibly matching TRBD1 (6 bases). The germline gives CDR1 MNHEY, CDR2 SVGAGI. This CDR3 comprises 14 residues. V was pared by 1 base and J by 4 bases, with 10 bases between. The CDR3 sequence: CASSYYREGTEAFF. Here the CDR3 DNA reads TGTGCCAGCAGTTACTACAGGGAGGGCACTGAAGCTTTCTTT.